The 27 T cell receptor beta chains below come from one sample, sequenced in a study. From the 5' RACE reads, TCRdb called clonotypes with MiXCR, one entry per CDR3 protein. This repertoire shows 50,000 to 75,000 distinct CDR3 sequences, about 20% found once; its top ten account for about 3%. Sequenced: memory CD4+ T cells sorted from a lymph node. Noted subset: memory CD4+ T cells, CD4+CD45RO+CD25-. Receptor source: a female donor with breast cancer.

This chain uses TRBV6-5 with TRBJ2-3; 8 bases are a match to TRBD1. With V trimmed by 6 bases and J by 8 bases, 13 bases remained unmatched. Germline V gene sequence: CDR1 MNHEY, CDR2 SVGAGI. CDR3 length: 15 residues. Written as DNA, the CDR3 is TGTGCCAGCAGGAATCAGGGGGCGCAATTTGGTACGCAGTATTTT. Its protein product is CASRNQGAQFGTQYF.

In this sample, this clonotype turned up a few times. The V call is TRBV7-6, the J call TRBJ1-2, with D perhaps TRBD1 (5 bases). From germline, CDR1 is SGHVS and CDR2 FNYEAQ. The CDR3 has 14 residues. Trimming pared 0 bases from V and 2 bases from J, leaving 7 bases between. CDR3 in amino acids: CASSLAPGNYGYTF. The CDR3 nucleotides read TGTGCCAGCAGCTTAGCGCCAGGGAACTATGGCTACACCTTC.

This clonotype was picked up a small number of times. This chain joins TRBV20-1 and TRBJ2-1; 8 nucleotides align to TRBD2. V was pared by 3 bases and J by 9 bases, with 13 bases of the junction left unmatched. This CDR3 spans 15 amino acids. Looked up from germline, CDR1 is DFQATT and CDR2 is SNEGSKA (reference sequence). The CDR3 sequence is CSASGLAGPGGEQFF. The CDR3 nucleotides are TGCAGTGCTAGCGGGCTAGCGGGCCCTGGTGGTGAGCAGTTCTTC.

The chain couples TRBV7-2 to TRBJ2-1; D gene unclear. V was clipped by 5 bases and J by 5 bases, with 13 bases between them. The germline V gene encodes CDR1 SGHTA and CDR2 FQGNSA. The CDR3 runs 14 residues. The CDR3 DNA reads TGTGCCAGCAGCCAGAGATTCGTAGACAATGAGCAGTTCTTC. It codes for CASSQRFVDNEQFF.

In this sample, this clonotype turned up a few times. The V call is TRBV29-1, the J call TRBJ1-1, with 7 bases fitting TRBD1. V shed 6 bases and J 3 bases; nucleotides not matched to a gene: 13. Germline V gene sequence: CDR1 SQVTM, CDR2 ANQGSEA. This CDR3 comprises 15 residues. The CDR3 spells CSVGTGAKGDTEAFF. The CDR3 bases are TGCAGCGTGGGTACAGGGGCCAAAGGGGACACTGAAGCTTTCTTT.

This clonotype is deemed medium-sized. V usage is TRBV20-1 and J usage is TRBJ1-1; no reliable D call. This CDR3 comprises 13 residues. In germline, CDR1 is DFQATT, CDR2 SNEGSKA (reference sequence). V lost 5 bases to trimming and J lost 2 bases, with 12 bases between them. This CDR3 is CSAPGLLNTEAFF. The CDR3 coding sequence is TGCAGTGCTCCCGGATTACTAAACACTGAAGCTTTCTTT.

The J gene is TRBJ1-1, the V gene TRBV18; 8 positions agree with TRBD1. V was clipped by 6 bases and J by 0 bases; unmatched bases: 3. This CDR3 has 14 residues. Germline CDR1 is KGHSH and CDR2 is LQKENI. CDR3 coding DNA: TGTGCCAGCTCCCTGGACAGGGTGAACACTGAAGCTTTCTTT. Amino acid sequence: CASSLDRVNTEAFF.

The table lists this clonotype with a few counts. This chain links TRBV5-1 with TRBJ1-2; D perhaps matches TRBD1 (6 bases). The ends were cut back, 4 bases at V and 7 bases at J, with 17 bases in the middle. Germline CDR1 and CDR2: SGHRS and YFSETQ. This CDR3 is built from 14 residues. The CDR3 DNA reads TGCGCCAGCAGCCGCGGGGGCAGGGTTGGTGGCTACACCTTC. Translating gives CASSRGGRVGGYTF.

This clonotype was detected a few times. The J gene is TRBJ2-5, the V gene TRBV5-1, with 11 positions matching TRBD2. The CDR3 totals 13 residues. Per germline, CDR1 SGHRS and CDR2 YFSETQ. V was pared by 6 bases and J by 4 bases, with 2 bases of the junction left unmatched. The CDR3 region is CASTTSGIETQYF. CDR3 coding DNA: TGCGCCAGCACGACTAGCGGGATAGAGACCCAGTACTTC.

This rearrangement joins TRBV10-3 to TRBJ1-5, with D unresolved. The CDR3 is made up of 15 amino acids. Trimming shortened V by 4 bases and J by 0 bases, and 10 bases separated the two germline ends. Germline V gene data show CDR1 as ENHRY and CDR2 as SYGVKD. CDR3 DNA: TGTGCCATCAGTGGGCAGGACGGTAGCAATCAGCCCCAGCATTTT. Translation gives CAISGQDGSNQPQHF.

This clonotype showed up just a few times. This chain links TRBV6-6 with TRBJ2-6; D not resolved. The germline V gene has CDR1 MNHNY and CDR2 SVGAGI (reference sequence). The length of the CDR3 is 16 residues. V was pared by 6 bases and J by 1 base, with 13 bases between. CDR3 loop: CASSLTGVSGANVLTF. The CDR3 DNA reads TGTGCCAGCAGCCTAACCGGAGTTTCTGGGGCCAACGTCCTGACTTTC.

This clonotype has just a few counts. This chain uses TRBV28 with TRBJ2-7; weak D call: TRBD2 (5 bases). Trimming cost V 8 bases and J 4 bases, with 15 bases left between them. The germline V gene has CDR1 MDHEN and CDR2 SYDVKM. This CDR3 is 13 amino acids long. The CDR3 DNA reads as TGTGCCAGCGGAACCGGGGATCGGTACGAGCAGTACTTC. Translation: CASGTGDRYEQYF.

Turning to this clonotype: This may stem from a read error, because a much larger clone lies one nucleotide away. The CDR3 sequence: CASSYVQETQYF. DNA of the CDR3: TGTGCCAGCAGTTACGTACAAGAGACCCAGTACTTC. The chain is built from TRBV28 and TRBJ2-5; unclear D gene. Trimming cost V 4 bases and J 2 bases, with 5 bases left between them. Germline V gives CDR1 MDHEN, CDR2 SYDVKM. CDR3 length equals 12 residues.

This clonotype was picked up a small number of times. This chain joins TRBV20-1 and TRBJ1-1; 7 nucleotides match TRBD1. The V and J ends lost 4 bases and 1 base, in that order; junction bases with no gene match: 3. Germline CDR1 reads DFQATT; CDR2 reads SNEGSKA (reference sequence). This CDR3 has 13 residues. The CDR3 region is CSAKGQPNTEAFF. The CDR3 DNA is TGCAGTGCTAAGGGACAGCCGAACACTGAAGCTTTCTTT.

A remark on this clonotype: Relative to the germline gene, one junction end is altered; a read error may explain this. The rearrangement uses TRBV5-1 and TRBJ1-1; D not certain. The CDR3 loop spans 14 amino acids. CDR1 and CDR2 (germline): SGHRS, YFSETQ. The CDR3 region has the DNA TGCGCCAGGAGCTTGTCAGCCGGGAACACTGAAGCTTTCTTT. Its translation: CARSLSAGNTEAFF.

This clonotype was detected only a few times. The V call is TRBV7-2, the J call TRBJ2-4; no clear D. V shed 1 base and J shed 5 bases, with 6 bases lying between them. Germline V gives CDR1 SGHTA, CDR2 FQGNSA. The CDR3 contains 13 residues. The CDR3 here is CASSLGQQNIQYF. The CDR3 DNA sequence: TGTGCCAGCAGCTTAGGGCAGCAAAACATTCAGTACTTC.

This chain connects TRBV6-2 or TRBV6-3 to TRBJ2-3; D unresolved. V lost 2 bases and J lost 5, with 14 bases in between. Germline values: CDR1 MNHEY, CDR2 SVGEGT. The CDR3 consists of 15 residues. CDR3 coding DNA: TGTGCCAGCAGTTACGACGGGTTCCTTGGAGATACGCAGTATTTT. It encodes CASSYDGFLGDTQYF.

This clonotype came up a few times. The chain is built from TRBV7-9 and TRBJ1-2, with D perhaps matching TRBD1 (6 bases). V lost 3 bases and J 5 bases, leaving 7 bases between the germline ends. The CDR3 spans 12 residues. Looked up from germline, CDR1 is SEHNR and CDR2 is FQNEAQ (reference sequence). CDR3 sequence: CASSFTGYGYTF. The DNA for the CDR3 is TGTGCCAGCAGCTTTACAGGGTATGGCTACACCTTC.

Ten or more counts support this clonotype. The CDR3 loop is CASQTKPGTEAFF. The DNA for the CDR3 is TGTGCCAGCCAAACCAAGCCGGGCACTGAAGCTTTCTTT. The chain carries TRBV7-9 and TRBJ1-1; D unresolved. V gave up 8 bases and J gave up 4 bases, with 14 bases separating them. This CDR3 spans 13 amino acids. Germline CDR1 is SEHNR and CDR2 is FQNEAQ (reference sequence). Supplemented by reference TRBV7-9 and TRBJ1-1, the full variable domain reads DTGVSQNPRHKITKRGQNVTFRCDPISEHNRLYWYRQTLGQGPEFLTYFQNEAQLEKSRLLSDRFSAERPKGSFSTLEIQRTEQGDSAMYLCASQTKPGTEAFFGQGTRLTVV.

In its sample, this clonotype was seen many times. The chain carries TRBV4-1 and TRBJ2-3; maybe TRBD2 (6 bases). Germline V lookup: CDR1 MGHRA, CDR2 YSYEKL. Trimming took 4 bases from V and 9 from J, leaving 14 bases between them. This CDR3 has 13 amino acids. CDR3 sequence: CASSLQVADTQYF. CDR3 DNA sequence: TGCGCCAGCAGCCTGCAAGTAGCGGACACGCAGTATTTT.

The V and J genes are TRBV6-5 and TRBJ2-3, with TRBD1 identical over 8 bases. CDR1 MNHEY and CDR2 SVGAGI come from the germline V gene. The CDR3 totals 15 residues. V shed 6 bases and J 5 bases; nucleotides not matched to a gene: 10. This CDR3 is CASRVSGGVGDTQYF. As DNA, the CDR3 is TGTGCCAGCAGGGTTTCAGGGGGCGTGGGAGATACGCAGTATTTT.

This clonotype was observed many times. The V and J genes are TRBV5-5 and TRBJ2-3; D uncertain. Trimming removed 10 bases at V and 3 bases at J, with 12 bases between. The CDR3 length is 12 residues. Germline V gene data show CDR1 as SGHKS and CDR2 as YYEKEE (reference sequence). The CDR3 DNA reads TGTGCCTCGGACGAGCTAACAGATACGCAGTATTTT. This codes for CASDELTDTQYF.

The gene calls are TRBV24-1 and TRBJ1-4; 8 bases match TRBD1. Germline assignment: CDR1 KGHDR and CDR2 SFDVKD. The CDR3 is 13 residues long. The V gene end was trimmed by 9 bases and the J gene end by 10 bases; junction bases not matched to a gene: 9. The CDR3 DNA is TGTGCCACCGGCGACGGGACAGGAGGAAAACTGTTTTTT. This translates into CATGDGTGGKLFF.

The J gene is TRBJ2-2, the V gene TRBV28, with TRBD1 matching 8 bases. J gave up 5 bases and V 5 bases, and 10 bases lay outside the gene matches. The CDR3 runs 16 residues. Germline CDR1 reads MDHEN; CDR2 reads SYDVKM. CDR3 nucleotides: TGTGCCAGCAGTCCCGGACAGGGACGCGGGACCGGGGAGCTGTTTTTT. Translating gives CASSPGQGRGTGELFF.

At least ten counts were recorded for this clonotype. V usage is TRBV3-1 and J usage is TRBJ2-6; no reliable D call. The V and J ends lost 3 bases and 2 bases respectively, with 11 bases between them. There are 16 residues in the CDR3. Germline V gene lookup returns CDR1 LGHDT and CDR2 YNNKEL (reference sequence). This CDR3 is CASSQHVGTGANVLTF. The CDR3 DNA reads as TGTGCCAGCAGCCAGCACGTGGGGACTGGGGCCAACGTCCTGACTTTC.

On this clonotype itself: This may arise from a read error, as a much more abundant clone is one base away. V and J are TRBV7-8 and TRBJ2-1; TRBD2 aligns across 7 bases. Germline CDR1 reads SGHVS; CDR2 reads FQNEAQ. There are 17 residues in the CDR3. V was clipped by 5 bases and J by 4 bases; unmatched bases: 14. This CDR3 is CASSDWGEGRRYNEQFF. CDR3 coding DNA: TGTGCCAGCAGCGACTGGGGGGAGGGCCGTAGGTACAATGAGCAGTTCTTC.

This chain uses TRBV24-1 with TRBJ2-5; 8 bases are a match to TRBD2. CDR1 is KGHDR, CDR2 SFDVKD, per germline. J lost 1 base, V lost 3 bases, and 3 bases had no gene match. The CDR3 loop spans 15 amino acids. This chain's CDR3 is CATSDPGGGQETQYF. CDR3 coding DNA: TGTGCCACCAGTGATCCCGGGGGGGGCCAAGAGACCCAGTACTTC.